This T cell receptor beta chain was retrieved from a study of blood T cell repertoires in COVID-19. Study details: Nucleic acid was either cDNA or gDNA, and it came from T cells, B-cell-depleted T cells, or PBMCs.

The CDR3 covers 14 residues. Per the germline V gene, CDR1 is MNHEY and CDR2 is SMNVEV (reference sequence). After removal of 0 bases from V and 8 bases from J, the junction contained 6 bases not matched to a gene. Per the original data handling: Quantification of nucleated cells was approximated via reference gene primer amplification. The data were produced by immunoSEQ multiplex PCR, yet TCRdb's version contains in-frame clones alone and is incomplete. That table is the source of V, J and clone size, and D and trimming were worked out from the DNA. The table records 75,000 to 95,000 clones, 80% to 90% of them present only once.

The sequenced material came from peripheral blood. The TCR was taken from a human donor in a cohort sampled during active COVID-19. The J gene is TRBJ1-2, the V gene TRBV27; 7 bases line up with TRBD1. The DNA for the CDR3 is TGTGCCAGCAGTTTATCTCGACAGGGCGGAGGCTACACCTTC. Amino acid sequence: CASSLSRQGGGYTF.